Listed below are T cell receptor beta chains from one sample, sequenced in a study of Ad26.COV2.S vaccination and SARS-CoV-2 variants. The protocol was immunoSEQ multiplex PCR, while the TCRdb copy is restricted to in-frame clones and leaves out a portion. The repertoire holds 300,000 to 400,000 clones, with roughly nine tenths as singletons. Sequencing used peripheral blood, obtained in a trial of Ad26.COV2.S vaccine versus placebo. These receptors were collected from a person between 18 and 65 years old who received the Ad26.COV2.S COVID-19 vaccine or a placebo. Each CDR3 is given with its conserved first and last residue. D genes are given only for firm matches. Size is omitted from some rows. Given values are once, few, many or a class for expanded clones.

cdr3_length,j_call,d_call,clone_size,v_call,cdr3_nt,cdr3_aa
11,TRBJ1-1,-,-,TRBV5-6,TGTGCCAGCAGCTTGCAGAGTGAAGCTTTCTTT,CASSLQSEAFF
13,TRBJ2-1,TRBD2,-,TRBV12-3/TRBV12-4,TGTGCCAGCAGGGATACTAGCGGGATTGAGCAGTTCTTC,CASRDTSGIEQFF
12,TRBJ1-3,-,-,TRBV7-2,TGTGCCAGCAGTCCTACAACGAACACCATATATTTT,CASSPTTNTIYF
14,TRBJ1-2,-,-,TRBV6-2/TRBV6-3,TGTGCCAGCAGTTATTCCGGGCGCACCTATGGCTACACCTTC,CASSYSGRTYGYTF
15,TRBJ1-5,TRBD1,-,TRBV18,TGTGCCAGCTCTCCGACAGGGTTGGGCAATCAGCCCCAGCATTTT,CASSPTGLGNQPQHF
15,TRBJ2-3,TRBD1,-,TRBV9,TGTGCCAGCAGCGTAGGTCAGGGGGCCGAGGATACGCAGTATTTT,CASSVGQGAEDTQYF
15,TRBJ2-3,-,-,TRBV7-2,TGTGCCAGCAGCTTAACCCTCCTAGACACAGATACGCAGTATTTT,CASSLTLLDTDTQYF
14,TRBJ2-1,-,-,TRBV7-9,TGTGCCAGCAGCTTAACGAGCTCCTACAATGAGCAGTTCTTC,CASSLTSSYNEQFF
15,TRBJ1-1,-,-,TRBV28,TGTGCCAGCAGTCCCCGGGCGGTGATGAACACTGAAGCTTTCTTT,CASSPRAVMNTEAFF
14,TRBJ1-1,-,-,TRBV5-1,TGCGCCAGCAGCTTTGAGGGGCAGGCCACTGAAGCTTTCTTT,CASSFEGQATEAFF
13,TRBJ1-5,-,-,TRBV7-2,TGTGCCAGCAGCTTAGAGTTGTATCAGCCCCAGCATTTT,CASSLELYQPQHF
14,TRBJ2-1,-,-,TRBV5-1,TGCGCCAGCAGCCCCGGAGGTTGGGGCGATGAGCAGTTCTTC,CASSPGGWGDEQFF
14,TRBJ1-2,-,-,TRBV3-1/TRBV3-2,TGTGCCAGCAGCCAAGGTGCAACCGACTATGGCTACACCTTC,CASSQGATDYGYTF
14,TRBJ1-2,-,-,TRBV14,TGTGCCAGCAGCCAAGATCGGAGGGGAGGTGGCTACACCTTC,CASSQDRRGGGYTF
17,TRBJ2-1,TRBD2,once,TRBV9,TGTGCCAGCAGCGTAGCTAGCGGGGGCCTAGAGGTCGGTGAGCAGTTCTTC,CASSVASGGLEVGEQFF
18,TRBJ2-3,TRBD2,-,TRBV10-3,TGTGCCATCAGCATGACTAGCGGGACCGGGAGGGGAACAGATACGCAGTATTTT,CAISMTSGTGRGTDTQYF
15,TRBJ2-1,TRBD2,-,TRBV7-2,TGTGCCAGCAGCTTAAGTGCGGGGGGCCGGGGTGAGCAGTTCTTC,CASSLSAGGRGEQFF
12,TRBJ1-1,-,few,TRBV28,TGTGCCAGCAGTTTGTCAGGGGCTGAAGCTTTCTTT,CASSLSGAEAFF
17,TRBJ2-1,-,-,TRBV21-1,TGTGCCAGCAGCACACGGGACAGGGCAGGGGGTTACAATGAGCAGTTCTTC,CASSTRDRAGGYNEQFF
15,TRBJ2-5,-,-,TRBV7-9,TGTGCCAGCGGGCGAAGGTTTCGGACAGAGGAGACCCAGTACTTC,CASGRRFRTEETQYF
16,TRBJ2-1,-,-,TRBV21-1,TGTGCCAGCAGCTCATGGACTAGCGGGAGTAGGAATGAGCAGTTCTTC,CASSSWTSGSRNEQFF
13,TRBJ2-1,-,-,TRBV28,TGTGCCAGCAGTTTGGCCAGACTCAATGAGCAGTTCTTC,CASSLARLNEQFF
15,TRBJ2-5,-,-,TRBV19,TGTGCCAGTAGTATTGGGTCTCATGGAGCGGAGACCCAGTACTTC,CASSIGSHGAETQYF
14,TRBJ2-5,-,-,TRBV18,TGTGCCAGCTCACCCCAGGGATCCGGAGAGACCCAGTACTTC,CASSPQGSGETQYF
15,TRBJ2-7,TRBD1,-,TRBV19,TGTGCCAGTAGTTCCGACAGGGTTAACTCCTACGAGCAGTACTTC,CASSSDRVNSYEQYF
12,TRBJ2-7,-,-,TRBV7-2,TGTGCCAGCACCCTGGGGGCCTACGAGCAGTACTTC,CASTLGAYEQYF
17,TRBJ2-5,TRBD2,-,TRBV11-3,TGTGCCAGCAGCTTAGCCCACCGCGCTACGGGAGGGGAGACCCAGTACTTC,CASSLAHRATGGETQYF